The 24 T cell receptor beta chains given below trace back to one sample, sequenced in a study of T cells in Graves' hyperthyroidism and ophthalmopathy. RNA transcripts were the template for amplifying TCR beta CDR3 regions. The HTBI primer set served for first-round RT-PCR of the TCR CDR3. TCRdb re-called the multiplex PCR reads through MiXCR, storing one row per CDR3 protein. The table lists about 520,000 distinct CDR3 sequences, about 20% of them singletons. Sequenced sample: blood. The receptors come from a man between 18 and 29 years old with Graves' hyperthyroidism.

V is TRBV30 and J is TRBJ1-1; D is unclear. Germline V lookup: CDR1 GTSNPN, CDR2 SVGIG (reference sequence). The CDR3 runs 13 residues. Trimming removed 8 bases at V and 5 bases at J, with 18 bases between. CDR3 nucleotide sequence: TGTGCCACCCGGGTGGGGAGTTATACTGAAGCTTTCTTT. Translation: CATRVGSYTEAFF.

This clonotype was seen at least ten times. The rearrangement links TRBV12-3 or TRBV12-4 to TRBJ1-1; no definite D call. The CDR3 covers 14 residues. V was pared by 7 bases and J by 1 base, with 13 bases between. The CDR3 bases are TGTGCCAGCACCCTAAAGCCAGGGAACACTGAAGCTTTCTTT. Translation gives CASTLKPGNTEAFF.

The rearrangement links TRBV5-1 to TRBJ1-1; 11 bases line up with TRBD1. The CDR3 spans 15 residues. Losses at the gene ends were 5 bases for V and 3 bases for J; bases not matched to a gene: 6. The germline V gene encodes CDR1 SGHRS and CDR2 YFSETQ. The DNA for the CDR3 is TGCGCCAGCAGTGGCTGGACAGGGGGCGACACTGAAGCTTTCTTT. It is translated as CASSGWTGGDTEAFF.

The chain combines TRBV12-3 or TRBV12-4 with TRBJ2-6, with no clear D. V was pared by 6 bases and J by 0 bases, with 6 bases between. The CDR3 spans 14 residues. The CDR3 DNA follows: TGTGCCAGCAGGTTATCCTCTGGGGCCAACGTCCTGACTTTC. It encodes CASRLSSGANVLTF.

This clonotype was detected ten times or more. V is TRBV12-3 or TRBV12-4 and J is TRBJ1-5; D unclear. V was trimmed by 4 bases and J by 2 bases, leaving 9 bases between them. This CDR3 has 14 residues. CDR3 bases: TGTGCCAGCAGTTCAATCGTTGGCAATCAGCCCCAGCATTTT. Protein sequence: CASSSIVGNQPQHF.

A word on this clonotype: The germline gene is not matched at one end of the junction; a read error may be the cause. V gene TRBV6-1 combines with J gene TRBJ1-2; 7 bases agree with TRBD1. Germline assignment: CDR1 MNHNS and CDR2 SASEGT. This CDR3 spans 14 amino acids. The CDR3 region has the DNA TGTGCCAGCAGTAAAGCGGGGACAGCCTATGGCTACACCTTC. It encodes CASSKAGTAYGYTF.

In this sample, this clonotype turned up many times. The chain links TRBV7-9 to TRBJ2-6; D call uncertain. The CDR3 contains 14 residues. Trimming cost V 1 base and J 0 bases, with 1 base left between them. Germline CDR1 reads SEHNR; CDR2 reads FQNEAQ (reference sequence). For the CDR3, the DNA is TGTGCCAGCAGCTTAGACTCTGGGGCCAACGTCCTGACTTTC. Its translation is CASSLDSGANVLTF.

This clonotype was recorded many times. This sequence joins TRBV19 and TRBJ2-7; no firm D call. The CDR3 extends over 14 amino acids. Germline V lookup: CDR1 LNHDA, CDR2 SQIVND (reference sequence). V lost 10 bases and J 0 bases, leaving 16 bases between the germline ends. In DNA form, the CDR3 reads TGTGCCACCGGGCGAGAATACGGCTCCTACGAGCAGTACTTC. This sequence encodes CATGREYGSYEQYF. The full variable domain, completed using reference TRBV19 and TRBJ2-7, is DGGITQSPKYLFRKEGQNVTLSCEQNLNHDAMYWYRQDPGQGLRLIYYSQIVNDFQKGDIAEGYSVSREKKESFPLTVTSAQKNPTAFYLCATGREYGSYEQYFGPGTRLTVT.

This clonotype was observed many times. The chain couples TRBV15 to TRBJ1-1, with a weak D call TRBD1 (5 bases). There are 15 residues in the CDR3. The V gene's germline CDR1 is LNHNV and CDR2 YYDKDF (reference sequence). Deletions cut 2 bases from V and 4 bases from J, with 14 bases between. Here the CDR3 DNA reads TGTGCCACCAGCAGAACCAAGACAGTGAGCACTGAAGCTTTCTTT. Translating gives CATSRTKTVSTEAFF. The whole variable domain, remainder taken from reference TRBV15 and TRBJ1-1, is DAMVIQNPRYQVTQFGKPVTLSCSQTLNHNVMYWYQQKSSQAPKLLFHYYDKDFNNEADTPDNFQSRRPNTSFCFLDIRSPGLGDTAMYLCATSRTKTVSTEAFFGQGTRLTVV.

This clonotype showed up many times. V and J are TRBV5-6 and TRBJ1-1; D is ambiguous. Germline values: CDR1 SGHDT, CDR2 YYEEEE. The CDR3 runs 13 residues. Between the trimmed V and J ends, which lost 0 bases and 8 bases, there was a span of 11 bases. CDR3: CASSLEEGPEAFF. The CDR3 DNA follows: TGTGCCAGCAGCTTGGAGGAGGGTCCCGAAGCTTTCTTT.

This clonotype was found a few times. The chain recombines TRBV30 with TRBJ2-7; D perhaps matches TRBD2 (6 bases). This CDR3 contains 14 residues. Trimming took 0 bases from V and 6 from J, leaving 15 bases between them. Germline CDR1 and CDR2: GTSNPN and SVGIG (reference sequence). DNA of the CDR3: TGTGCCTGGAGTGTAGTAGGACTACCCGCCGAGCAGTACTTC. Translation gives CAWSVVGLPAEQYF.

This clonotype was detected ten times or more. This rearrangement joins TRBV20-1 to TRBJ1-1; the D is unclear. This CDR3 is 12 amino acids long. V lost 5 bases, J lost 5 bases, and 12 bases lay in between. Germline-derived CDR1 and CDR2 are DFQATT and SNEGSKA (reference sequence). For the CDR3, the DNA is TGCAGTGCTGCTGACTTGGGTACTGAAGCTTTCTTT. As protein: CSAADLGTEAFF.

The chain links TRBV28 to TRBJ1-2, with D possibly matching TRBD1 (6 bases). The CDR3 length is 12 residues. The germline V and J ends were trimmed by 6 bases and 11 bases, with 16 bases remaining between them. Germline loops: CDR1 MDHEN, CDR2 SYDVKM. The chain's CDR3 is CASRWTAVWYTF. The CDR3 bases are TGTGCCAGCAGGTGGACAGCGGTTTGGTACACCTTC.

This clonotype has ten or more counts. This chain links TRBV6-5 with TRBJ1-1; D not resolved. This CDR3 region has 15 residues. Germline CDR1 is MNHEY and CDR2 is SVGAGI. V was shortened by 0 bases and J by 9 bases, with 17 bases between the two germline ends. The CDR3 coding sequence is TGTGCCAGCAGTTACTCGGCAGGTTCGACCCGAAAAGCTTTCTTT. This sequence encodes CASSYSAGSTRKAFF.

There are many counts of this clonotype. As DNA, the CDR3 is TGCAGTGCTAGAGATCCGGAGAACACTGAAGCTTTCTTT. Residues: CSARDPENTEAFF. The V call is TRBV20-1, the J call TRBJ1-1, with unresolved D. This CDR3 has 13 amino acids. V lost 0 bases, J lost 1 base, and 6 bases lay in between. CDR1 and CDR2 from the germline V gene are DFQATT and SNEGSKA (reference sequence).

V and J are TRBV3-1 and TRBJ1-2; 7 bases match TRBD1. The CDR3 is 14 amino acids. The V segment lost 4 bases and the J segment 8 bases; nucleotides outside the gene matches: 10. Germline CDR1 and CDR2: LGHDT and YNNKEL (reference sequence). CDR3 DNA sequence: TGTGCCAGCAGCCCACGACAGGGAGAGGAGGGCTACACCTTC. Protein sequence: CASSPRQGEEGYTF.

There are a few counts of this clonotype. The J gene is TRBJ1-1, the V gene TRBV20-1; D is perhaps TRBD1 (6 bases). This CDR3 comprises 15 residues. Germline V lookup: CDR1 DFQATT, CDR2 SNEGSKA (reference sequence). V lost 6 bases and J lost 3, with 20 bases in between. CDR3 coding DNA: TGCAGTGCAATACTTTGGAGCCCAGGGGACACTGAAGCTTTCTTT. Translation: CSAILWSPGDTEAFF.

The chain carries TRBV3-1 and TRBJ2-5; possibly TRBD1 for D (5 bases). In germline, CDR1 is LGHDT, CDR2 YNNKEL (reference sequence). This CDR3 spans 17 amino acids. V was trimmed by 3 bases and J by 2 bases, leaving 19 bases between them. CDR3 sequence reads: CASSHRQLRRKQETQYF. The CDR3 DNA follows: TGTGCCAGCAGCCACCGACAGCTCCGAAGGAAACAAGAGACCCAGTACTTC.

This clonotype has ten or more counts. Because the CDR3's place on the DNA is in doubt, the DNA is left out and the CDR3 is given as listed by TCRdb. This chain connects TRBV12-3 or TRBV12-4 to TRBJ1-1; the table gives TRBD1 as D, unverified against the DNA. The CDR3 length is 14 residues, termini included. The CDR3 loop reads CASSFGAGAPLTFF.

This clonotype was seen many times. The chain carries TRBV28 and TRBJ1-2; 7 nucleotides align to TRBD1. The CDR3 spans 13 residues. The germline V gene encodes CDR1 MDHEN and CDR2 SYDVKM. The ends lost 2 bases at V and 6 bases at J; junction bases unmatched: 3. CDR3 nucleotide sequence: TGTGCCAGCAGTTTAGGAGGGGGCAATGGCTACACCTTC. Residues: CASSLGGGNGYTF.

In this sample, this clonotype turned up many times. The chain employs TRBV10-3 and TRBJ2-7; 7 nucleotides align to TRBD1. With V trimmed by 3 bases and J by 4 bases, 12 bases remained unmatched. The CDR3 has 16 amino acids. CDR1 ENHRY and CDR2 SYGVKD come from the germline V gene. The CDR3 spells CAISEVDTTGSYEQYF. The CDR3 DNA sequence: TGTGCCATCAGTGAAGTTGACACGACAGGGTCATACGAGCAGTACTTC.

CDR3 sequence reads: CASSRDIDYGYTF. CDR3 bases: TGTGCCAGTAGCCGGGACATCGACTATGGCTACACCTTC. This chain connects TRBV19 to TRBJ1-2, with D possibly TRBD1 on 6 matching bases. Germline lookup yields CDR1 LNHDA and CDR2 SQIVND (reference sequence). The CDR3 totals 13 residues. V was clipped by 6 bases and J by 3 bases, with 11 bases between them. The variable domain in full, completed from reference TRBV19 and TRBJ1-2, reads DGGITQSPKYLFRKEGQNVTLSCEQNLNHDAMYWYRQDPGQGLRLIYYSQIVNDFQKGDIAEGYSVSREKKESFPLTVTSAQKNPTAFYLCASSRDIDYGYTFGSGTRLTVV.

The gene calls are TRBV12-3 or TRBV12-4 and TRBJ1-2, with 9 bases fitting TRBD1. The CDR3 is 13 residues long. V was clipped by 6 bases and J by 8 bases; unmatched bases: 7. The CDR3 nucleotides are TGTGCCAGCAGGTCGGACAGGGGTGACGGCTACACCTTC. Translating gives CASRSDRGDGYTF.

This clonotype has more than one count but fewer than ten. This chain joins TRBV28 and TRBJ1-5; D is perhaps TRBD1 (5 bases). This CDR3 region has 14 residues. V dropped 8 bases and J dropped 7 bases, with 18 bases sitting between them. Germline assignment: CDR1 MDHEN and CDR2 SYDVKM. The chain's CDR3 is CASLSWGSGQPQHF. The CDR3 DNA is TGTGCCAGCCTATCCTGGGGGTCGGGGCAGCCCCAGCATTTT.